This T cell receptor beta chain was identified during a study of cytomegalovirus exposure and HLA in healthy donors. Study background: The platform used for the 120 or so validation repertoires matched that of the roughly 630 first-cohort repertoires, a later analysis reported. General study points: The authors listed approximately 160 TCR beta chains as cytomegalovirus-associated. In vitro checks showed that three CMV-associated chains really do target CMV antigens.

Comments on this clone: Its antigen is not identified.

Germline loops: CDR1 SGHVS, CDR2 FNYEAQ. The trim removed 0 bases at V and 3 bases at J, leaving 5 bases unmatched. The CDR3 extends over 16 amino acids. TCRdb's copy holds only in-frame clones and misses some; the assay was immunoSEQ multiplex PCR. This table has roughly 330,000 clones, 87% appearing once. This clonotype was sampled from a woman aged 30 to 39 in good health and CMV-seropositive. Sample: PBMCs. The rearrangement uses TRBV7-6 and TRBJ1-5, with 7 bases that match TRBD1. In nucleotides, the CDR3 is TGTGCCAGCAGCTTAGCGAAGGGACAGAACAATCAGCCCCAGCATTTT. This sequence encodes CASSLAKGQNNQPQHF.